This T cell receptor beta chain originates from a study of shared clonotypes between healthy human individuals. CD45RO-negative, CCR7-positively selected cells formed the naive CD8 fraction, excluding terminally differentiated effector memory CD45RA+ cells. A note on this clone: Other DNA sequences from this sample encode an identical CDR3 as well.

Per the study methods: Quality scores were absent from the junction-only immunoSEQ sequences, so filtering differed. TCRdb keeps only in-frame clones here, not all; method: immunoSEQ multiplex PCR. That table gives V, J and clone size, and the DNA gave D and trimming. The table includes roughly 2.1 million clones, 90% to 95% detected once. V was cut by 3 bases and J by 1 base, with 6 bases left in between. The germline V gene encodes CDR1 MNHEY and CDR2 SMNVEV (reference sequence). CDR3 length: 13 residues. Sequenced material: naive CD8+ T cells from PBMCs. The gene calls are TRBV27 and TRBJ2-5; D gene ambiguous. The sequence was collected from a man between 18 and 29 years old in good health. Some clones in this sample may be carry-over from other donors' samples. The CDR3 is CASSFWGQETQYF. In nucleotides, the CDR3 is TGTGCCAGCAGTTTCTGGGGCCAAGAGACCCAGTACTTC.